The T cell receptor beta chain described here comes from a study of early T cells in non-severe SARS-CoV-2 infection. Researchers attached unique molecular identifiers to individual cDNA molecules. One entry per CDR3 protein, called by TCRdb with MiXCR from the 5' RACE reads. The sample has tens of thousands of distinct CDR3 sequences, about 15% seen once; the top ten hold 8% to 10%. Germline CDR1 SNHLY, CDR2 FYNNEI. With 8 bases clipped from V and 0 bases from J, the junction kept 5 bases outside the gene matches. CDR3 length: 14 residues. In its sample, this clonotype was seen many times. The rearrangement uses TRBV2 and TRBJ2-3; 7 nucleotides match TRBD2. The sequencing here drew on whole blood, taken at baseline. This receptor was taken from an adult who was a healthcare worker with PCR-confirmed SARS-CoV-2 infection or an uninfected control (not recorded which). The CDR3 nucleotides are TGTGCCAGCCGACTGGGGGGGAGCACAGATACGCAGTATTTT. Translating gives CASRLGGSTDTQYF.